This entry lists 2 T cell receptor beta chains sequenced from one sample in a study of T cell responses to AZD1222 COVID-19 vaccine. Assay: immunoSEQ multiplex PCR; the TCRdb copy retains only in-frame clones and omits some. In the table there are 95,000 to 150,000 clones, over 80% of which are singletons. Material: peripheral blood, obtained 28 days after the second AZD1222 dose. These receptors were taken from an adult who received the AZD1222 COVID-19 vaccine.

This clone came up once. The chain carries TRBV3-1 (or the pseudogene TRBV3-2) and TRBJ1-2; TRBD1 agrees at 7 bases. The germline V gene encodes CDR1 LGHDT and CDR2 YNNKEL (reference sequence). This CDR3 comprises 16 residues. The V segment lost 0 bases and the J segment 4 bases; nucleotides outside the gene matches: 8. This CDR3 is CASSQDGLGQIYGYTF. The DNA of the CDR3 is TGTGCCAGCAGCCAAGACGGGTTGGGACAGATCTATGGCTACACCTTC.

The V gene is TRBV6-2 or TRBV6-3, the J gene TRBJ2-5; 7 positions agree with TRBD2. The germline V gene encodes CDR1 MNHEY and CDR2 SVGEGT. The V and J ends lost 0 bases and 2 bases, in that order; junction bases with no gene match: 9. This CDR3 region has 17 residues. CDR3 residues: CASSYSKRLADQETQYF. CDR3 DNA: TGTGCCAGCAGTTACTCAAAGAGACTAGCCGATCAAGAGACCCAGTACTTC.